This is a list of T cell receptor beta chains from one sample in a study of blood T cell repertoires in COVID-19. Sequenced by immunoSEQ multiplex PCR; TCRdb stores in-frame clones only, minus some. This table holds roughly 410,000 clones, more than 70% found once. The sample consisted of peripheral blood. The receptor set was obtained from a woman aged 60-75 years with COVID-19, enrolled during active disease. Both conserved end residues are part of each CDR3. Fields, in order: CDR3 length, J gene, D gene, clone size, V gene, CDR3 protein, CDR3 DNA. A D gene is named only where the DNA matches it firmly. Size values are once, few and many counts, or a class for expanded clones, and some rows have none.

>16|TRBJ2-6|TRBD1|.|TRBV19
CASSIKGQGAGNVLTF
TGTGCCAGTAGTATAAAGGGACAGGGGGCAGGCAACGTCCTGACTTTC
>14|TRBJ1-1|.|.|TRBV18
CASSDTVTVTEAFF
TGTGCCAGCTCAGATACGGTGACTGTGACTGAAGCTTTCTTT
>14|TRBJ2-7|TRBD1|.|TRBV5-5
CASSLGTENYEQYF
TGTGCCAGCAGCCTAGGGACAGAAAACTACGAGCAGTACTTC
>13|TRBJ1-2|.|.|TRBV13
CASSPTGNYGYTF
TGTGCCAGCAGCCCGACAGGAAACTATGGCTACACCTTC
>16|TRBJ2-4|TRBD2|.|TRBV3-1/TRBV3-2
CASSQDAGGDKNIQYF
TGTGCCAGCAGCCAAGATGCGGGGGGGGATAAAAACATTCAGTACTTC
>14|TRBJ1-1|.|.|TRBV13
CASSGQTANTEAFF
TGTGCCAGCAGCGGACAAACAGCGAACACTGAAGCTTTCTTT
>15|TRBJ1-1|TRBD1|once|TRBV7-9
CASSSDRGRDTEAFF
TGTGCCAGCAGCTCGGACAGGGGAAGAGACACTGAAGCTTTCTTT
>15|TRBJ2-7|.|.|TRBV27
CASSLFVTETYEQYF
TGTGCCAGCAGTTTATTTGTGACAGAGACCTACGAGCAGTACTTC
>15|TRBJ2-2|TRBD1|.|TRBV4-2
CASRTGQGGAGELFF
TGTGCCAGCAGAACGGGACAGGGGGGCGCCGGGGAGCTGTTTTTT
>14|TRBJ1-1|TRBD1|.|TRBV5-1
CASTPGTGNTEAFF
TGCGCCAGCACCCCTGGGACAGGGAACACTGAAGCTTTCTTT
>14|TRBJ2-1|TRBD1|.|TRBV27
CASKRQGVGSEQFF
TGTGCCAGCAAAAGACAGGGGGTCGGGAGTGAGCAGTTCTTC
>16|TRBJ1-1|TRBD1|.|TRBV15
CATSFTGTGRVTEAFF
TGTGCCACCAGCTTCACCGGGACAGGGAGAGTCACTGAAGCTTTCTTT
>13|TRBJ2-2|.|.|TRBV7-2
CASTSGGHGELFF
TGTGCCAGCACCTCGGGGGGCCACGGGGAGCTGTTTTTT
>13|TRBJ1-1|TRBD1|.|TRBV6-6
CASGRDREAEAFF
TGTGCCAGCGGCCGGGACAGGGAGGCTGAAGCTTTCTTT
>15|TRBJ1-1|.|once|TRBV6-5
CASSLGAGATTEAFF
TGTGCCAGCAGTTTGGGGGCAGGGGCTACCACTGAAGCTTTCTTT
>15|TRBJ2-1|.|.|TRBV5-1
CASSFAGYGHNEQFF
TGCGCCAGCAGCTTTGCGGGGTACGGACACAATGAGCAGTTCTTC
>14|TRBJ1-5|.|.|TRBV6-5
CATQQARGSQPQHF
TGTGCCACACAGCAGGCCAGGGGAAGCCAGCCCCAGCATTTT
>16|TRBJ1-1|.|.|TRBV18
CASSPHDVGAGTEAFF
TGTGCCAGCTCACCGCATGACGTGGGGGCAGGCACTGAAGCTTTCTTT
>15|TRBJ2-7|TRBD2|.|TRBV25-1
CASSEPGEGSYEQYF
TGTGCCAGCAGTGAACCCGGGGAGGGGTCCTACGAGCAGTACTTC
>13|TRBJ1-2|.|.|TRBV18
CASSPGSAYGYTF
TGTGCCAGCTCACCGGGCAGTGCCTACGGCTACACCTTC
>15|TRBJ2-7|.|.|TRBV7-3
CASSQQGGHSYEQYF
TGTGCCAGCAGCCAACAGGGCGGCCATTCCTACGAGCAGTACTTC
>13|TRBJ2-7|.|.|TRBV5-8
CASSLVQNYEQYF
TGTGCCAGCAGCTTGGTTCAAAACTACGAGCAGTACTTC